The source of this TCR beta chain is a study of radiation and T cells in renal cell carcinoma. Sequenced by immunoSEQ multiplex PCR; TCRdb stores in-frame clones only, minus some. The sample has roughly 130,000 clones; approximately 80% are singletons. Trimming cost V 4 bases and J 5 bases; bases outside gene matches: 6. CDR3 length equals 14 residues. CDR1 LNHDA and CDR2 SQIVND come from the germline V gene (reference sequence). The time point: blood 2 weeks post-SBRT. Described treatment: 15 Gy SBRT to primary tumor, nephrectomy 4 weeks later. Study findings and constraints: In blood, top tumor clones expanded by 2 weeks, shrinking by 4.

Points on this clone: Its antigen is unidentified.

The origin of this receptor is an older woman with renal cell carcinoma. Sequences were derived from blood, sampled from a patient whose treatment included radiotherapy and nephrectomy. The chain is built from TRBV19 and TRBJ1-1; 8 positions match TRBD1. This CDR3 is CASSTDRGGTEAFF. The CDR3 nucleotides are TGTGCCAGTAGTACAGACAGGGGAGGGACTGAAGCTTTCTTT.